The TCR beta chain described here comes from a study of CD8+ T cells in alopecia areata. Overall study: Tofacitinib administration persisted for 6 to 18 months, succeeded by 6 months off drug. Study findings and constraints: An increase in clonality over normal scalp was evident in lesional scalp, especially alopecia totalis/universalis. Scalp clonality, along with expanded CD8+ clones among the top 100, was significantly decreased by tofacitinib.

Extraction of RNA preceded its reverse transcription into cDNA, which served as the sequencing template. Repertoires were generated with immunoSEQ multiplex PCR, while TCRdb's copy carries only in-frame clones and drops some. The sample carries approximately 7,400 clones, 64% recorded once. There are 12 residues in the CDR3. Trimming left V 5 bases short and J 0 bases short, with 4 bases between. Germline-derived CDR1 and CDR2 are SSHAT and FNYEAQ (reference sequence). This clone was observed once. The antigen remains unidentified. Treatment given: oral pan-JAK inhibitor, 5-10 mg twice daily. Punch biopsies of lesional scalp, plus peripheral blood, were taken from alopecia areata patients.

The J gene is TRBJ2-5, the V gene TRBV7-7; the D is unclear. Sequenced material: skin, taken at week 4, from a patient treated with tofacitinib. The source of this sequence is a human donor with alopecia areata. The CDR3 loop is CASSPDQETQYF. The CDR3 DNA reads as TGTGCCAGCAGCCCCGACCAAGAGACCCAGTACTTC.